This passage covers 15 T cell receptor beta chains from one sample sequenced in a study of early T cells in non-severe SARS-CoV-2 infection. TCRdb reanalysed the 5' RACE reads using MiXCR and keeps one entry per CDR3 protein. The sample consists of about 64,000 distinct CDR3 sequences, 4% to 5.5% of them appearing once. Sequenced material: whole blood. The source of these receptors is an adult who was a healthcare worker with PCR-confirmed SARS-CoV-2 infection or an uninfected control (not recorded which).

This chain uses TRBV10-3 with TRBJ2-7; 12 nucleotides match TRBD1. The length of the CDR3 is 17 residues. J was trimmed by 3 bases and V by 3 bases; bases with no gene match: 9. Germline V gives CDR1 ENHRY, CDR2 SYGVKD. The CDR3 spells CAISDSTGTGGFYEQYF. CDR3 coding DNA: TGTGCCATCAGTGATTCTACAGGGACAGGGGGCTTCTACGAGCAGTACTTC.

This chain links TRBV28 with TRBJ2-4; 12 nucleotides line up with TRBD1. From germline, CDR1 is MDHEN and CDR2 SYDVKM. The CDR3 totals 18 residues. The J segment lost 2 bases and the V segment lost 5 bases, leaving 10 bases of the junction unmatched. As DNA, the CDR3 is TGTGCCAGCAGTCCGTCCGGGACAGGGGGCCTGTCCAAAAACATTCAGTACTTC. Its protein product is CASSPSGTGGLSKNIQYF.

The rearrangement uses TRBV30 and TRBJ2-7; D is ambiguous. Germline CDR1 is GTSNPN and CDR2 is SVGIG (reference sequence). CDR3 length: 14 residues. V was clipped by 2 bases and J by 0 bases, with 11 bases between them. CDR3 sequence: CAWSRLSLSYEQYF. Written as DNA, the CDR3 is TGTGCCTGGAGTCGCCTCAGCCTCTCCTACGAGCAGTACTTC.

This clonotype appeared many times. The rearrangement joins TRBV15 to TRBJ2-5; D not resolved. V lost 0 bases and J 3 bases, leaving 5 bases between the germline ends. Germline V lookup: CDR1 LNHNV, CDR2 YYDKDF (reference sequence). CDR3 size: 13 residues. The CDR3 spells CATSRDFEETQYF. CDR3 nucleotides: TGTGCCACCAGCAGAGATTTCGAAGAGACCCAGTACTTC.

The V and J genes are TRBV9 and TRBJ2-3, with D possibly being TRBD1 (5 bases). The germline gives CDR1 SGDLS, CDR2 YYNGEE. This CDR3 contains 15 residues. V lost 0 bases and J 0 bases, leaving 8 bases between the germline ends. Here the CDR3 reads CASSVVGVSTDTQYF. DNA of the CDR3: TGTGCCAGCAGCGTAGTAGGGGTGAGCACAGATACGCAGTATTTT.

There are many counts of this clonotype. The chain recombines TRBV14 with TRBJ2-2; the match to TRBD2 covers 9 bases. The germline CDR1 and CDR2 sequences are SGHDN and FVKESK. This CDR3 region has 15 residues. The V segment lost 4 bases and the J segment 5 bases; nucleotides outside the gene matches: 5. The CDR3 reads CASSPPGLATGELFF. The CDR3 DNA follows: TGTGCCAGCAGCCCCCCGGGACTAGCTACCGGGGAGCTGTTTTTT.

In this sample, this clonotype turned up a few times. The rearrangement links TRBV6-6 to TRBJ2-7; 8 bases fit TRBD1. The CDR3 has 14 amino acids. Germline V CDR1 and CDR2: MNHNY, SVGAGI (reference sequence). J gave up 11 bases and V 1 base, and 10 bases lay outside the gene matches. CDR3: CASSYYDRGLKEYF. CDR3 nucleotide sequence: TGTGCCAGCAGTTACTACGACAGGGGCCTGAAGGAGTACTTC.

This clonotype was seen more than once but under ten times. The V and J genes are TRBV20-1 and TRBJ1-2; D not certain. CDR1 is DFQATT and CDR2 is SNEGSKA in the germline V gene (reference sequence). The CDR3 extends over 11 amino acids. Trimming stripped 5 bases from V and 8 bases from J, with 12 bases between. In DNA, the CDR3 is TGCAGTGCTTCCCCGACGGGAGGCTACACCTTC. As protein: CSASPTGGYTF.

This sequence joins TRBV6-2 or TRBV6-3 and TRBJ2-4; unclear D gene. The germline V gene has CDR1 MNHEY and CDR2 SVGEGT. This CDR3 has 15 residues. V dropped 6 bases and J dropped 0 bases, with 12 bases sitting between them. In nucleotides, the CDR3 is TGTGCCAGCAGCCCATTGACGTTAGCCAAAAACATTCAGTACTTC. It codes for CASSPLTLAKNIQYF.

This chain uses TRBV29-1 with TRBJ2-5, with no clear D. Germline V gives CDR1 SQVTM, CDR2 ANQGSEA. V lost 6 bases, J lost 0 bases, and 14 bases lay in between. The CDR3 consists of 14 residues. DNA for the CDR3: TGCAGCGTCCCCTCCCCAGTAGACCAAGAGACCCAGTACTTC. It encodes CSVPSPVDQETQYF.

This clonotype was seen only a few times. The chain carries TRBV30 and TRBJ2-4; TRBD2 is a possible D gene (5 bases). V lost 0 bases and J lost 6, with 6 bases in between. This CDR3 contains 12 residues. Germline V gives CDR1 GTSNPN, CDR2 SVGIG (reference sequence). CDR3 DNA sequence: TGTGCCTGGAGTGTAGGAGGAAACATTCAGTACTTC. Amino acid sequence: CAWSVGGNIQYF.

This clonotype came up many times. This CDR3 reads CASSATTGGGYGYTF. The CDR3 bases are TGTGCCAGCAGCGCAACGACAGGGGGCGGCTATGGCTACACCTTC. The gene calls are TRBV7-9 and TRBJ1-2; 10 bases match TRBD1. Germline loops: CDR1 SEHNR, CDR2 FQNEAQ (reference sequence). This CDR3 has 15 amino acids. V lost 5 bases to trimming and J lost 4 bases; unmatched junction nucleotides: 7.

Here the CDR3 reads CASSFRTGSYNSPLHF. For the CDR3, the DNA is TGTGCCAGCAGCTTTAGGACAGGATCCTATAATTCACCCCTCCACTTT. The chain recombines TRBV7-2 with TRBJ1-6, with 7 bases matching TRBD1. J gave up 1 base and V 3 bases, and 3 bases lay outside the gene matches. Per germline, CDR1 SGHTA and CDR2 FQGNSA. The CDR3 has 16 amino acids.

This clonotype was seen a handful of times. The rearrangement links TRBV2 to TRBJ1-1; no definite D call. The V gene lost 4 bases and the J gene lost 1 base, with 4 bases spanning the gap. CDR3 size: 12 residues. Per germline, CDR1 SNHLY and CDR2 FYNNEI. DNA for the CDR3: TGTGCCAGCAGTGGACAGAACACTGAAGCTTTCTTT. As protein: CASSGQNTEAFF.

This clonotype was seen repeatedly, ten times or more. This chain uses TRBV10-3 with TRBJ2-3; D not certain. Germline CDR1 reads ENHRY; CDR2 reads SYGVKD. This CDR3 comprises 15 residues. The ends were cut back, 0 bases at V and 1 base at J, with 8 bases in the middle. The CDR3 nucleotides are TGTGCCATCAGTGAGTCGAAAGCGCGCACAGATACGCAGTATTTT. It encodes CAISESKARTDTQYF.